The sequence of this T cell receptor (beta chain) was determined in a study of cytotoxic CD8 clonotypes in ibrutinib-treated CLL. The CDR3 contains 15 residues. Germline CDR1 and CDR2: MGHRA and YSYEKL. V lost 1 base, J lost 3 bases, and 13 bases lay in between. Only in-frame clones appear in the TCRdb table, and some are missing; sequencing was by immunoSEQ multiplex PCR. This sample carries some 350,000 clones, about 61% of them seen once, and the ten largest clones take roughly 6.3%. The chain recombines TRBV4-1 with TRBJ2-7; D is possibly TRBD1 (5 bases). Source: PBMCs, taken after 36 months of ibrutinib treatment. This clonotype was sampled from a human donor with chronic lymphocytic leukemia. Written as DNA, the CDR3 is TGCGCCAGCAGCCAAGTTACAGGTCACCTCTACGAGCAGTACTTC. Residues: CASSQVTGHLYEQYF.